This T cell receptor (beta chain) was documented in a study of cytomegalovirus exposure and HLA in healthy donors. Study as a whole: Clustering assigned about 76% of the 350 to 400 genotyped donors to the Caucasian-associated ancestry cluster. General study findings and limits: Segments of the TCR beta V type were, in most cases, productive about 87% or about 30% of the time in an earlier analysis. Most subjects' HLA-A and HLA-B alleles were reportedly predicted from TCR beta sequences.

V lost 4 bases to trimming and J lost 0 bases, with 11 bases between them. CDR3 length: 15 amino acids. The germline V gene has CDR1 SNHLY and CDR2 FYNNEI. Note on this clone: Its target is unknown.

PCR employed 60 Vbeta and 13 Jbeta primers. The repertoire was sequenced with immunoSEQ multiplex PCR; TCRdb's copy has only in-frame clones and lacks some. Found here are under 150,000 clones, approximately 8.9% of them singletons; the top ten hold roughly 7%. The sequence was collected from a middle-aged woman in good health and CMV-seropositive. The sequenced sample consisted of PBMCs. The V call is TRBV2, the J call TRBJ2-3, with D tentatively TRBD2 (5 bases). The CDR3 bases are TGTGCCAGCAGTGGGACTGGTACTAGCACAGATACGCAGTATTTT. It translates to CASSGTGTSTDTQYF.